This T cell receptor beta chain was profiled in a study of cytomegalovirus exposure and HLA in healthy donors. Study overall: Earlier results showed 90 million to 130 million unique TCR beta sequences derived from roughly 180 million T cells. HLA-typed donors were the source of around 77 million unique TCRs held in an early data release. The study's findings and limits: Using a false discovery rate of 0.05, a later analysis showed that approximately 18,000 TCR beta sequences were associated with HLA alleles. Several of the most significant clusters appeared linked to common viral pathogens, based on a later analysis.

Germline V CDR1 and CDR2: SGHTA, FQGNSA. V dropped 7 bases and J dropped 4 bases, with 11 bases sitting between them. The CDR3 covers 13 residues. Notes on this clone: Its cognate antigen is unknown.

PCR amplification relied on 60 Vbeta primers (plus 13 Jbeta primers). Profiling relied on immunoSEQ multiplex PCR, and the TCRdb table lists in-frame clones only, not all of them. This sample has around 58,000 clones, with 55% to 75% found just once. The sample taken for sequencing was PBMCs. The TCR originated in a man aged 35-49 years in good health and CMV-seropositive. The V and J genes are TRBV7-2 and TRBJ1-5; D is possibly TRBD1 (5 bases). CDR3 residues: CASTDQGNQPQHF. CDR3 sequence (DNA): TGTGCCAGCACCGATCAGGGAAATCAGCCCCAGCATTTT.